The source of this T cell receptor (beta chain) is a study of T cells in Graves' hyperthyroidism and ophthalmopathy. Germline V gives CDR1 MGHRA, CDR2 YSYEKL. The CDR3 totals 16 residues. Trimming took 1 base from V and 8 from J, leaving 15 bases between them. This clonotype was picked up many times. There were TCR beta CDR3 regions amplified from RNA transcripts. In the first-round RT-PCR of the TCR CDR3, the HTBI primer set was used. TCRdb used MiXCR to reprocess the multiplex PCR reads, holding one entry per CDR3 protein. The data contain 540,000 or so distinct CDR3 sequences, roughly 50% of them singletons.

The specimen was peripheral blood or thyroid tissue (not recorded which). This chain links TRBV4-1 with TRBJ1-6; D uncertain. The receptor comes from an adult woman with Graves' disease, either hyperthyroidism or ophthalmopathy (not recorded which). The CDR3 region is CASSQVGREIDSPLHF. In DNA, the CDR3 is TGCGCCAGCAGCCAAGTCGGACGGGAGATAGATTCACCCCTCCACTTT.